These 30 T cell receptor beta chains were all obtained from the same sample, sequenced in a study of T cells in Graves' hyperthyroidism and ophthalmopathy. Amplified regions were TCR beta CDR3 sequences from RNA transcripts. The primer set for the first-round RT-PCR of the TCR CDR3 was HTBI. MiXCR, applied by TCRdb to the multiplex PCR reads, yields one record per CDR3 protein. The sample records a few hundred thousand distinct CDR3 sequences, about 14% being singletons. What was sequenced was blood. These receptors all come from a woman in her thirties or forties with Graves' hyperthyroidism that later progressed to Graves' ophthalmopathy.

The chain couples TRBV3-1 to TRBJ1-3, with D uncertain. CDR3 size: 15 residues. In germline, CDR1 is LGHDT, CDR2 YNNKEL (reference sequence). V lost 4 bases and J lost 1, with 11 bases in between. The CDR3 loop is CASSPTMGSGNTIYF. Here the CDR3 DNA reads TGTGCCAGCAGCCCTACTATGGGGTCTGGAAACACCATATATTTT. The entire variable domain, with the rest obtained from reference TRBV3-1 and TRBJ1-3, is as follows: DTAVSQTPKYLVTQMGNDKSIKCEQNLGHDTMYWYKQDSKKFLKIMFSYNNKELIINETVPNRFSPKSPDKAHLNLHINSLELGDSAVYFCASSPTMGSGNTIYFGEGSWLTVV.

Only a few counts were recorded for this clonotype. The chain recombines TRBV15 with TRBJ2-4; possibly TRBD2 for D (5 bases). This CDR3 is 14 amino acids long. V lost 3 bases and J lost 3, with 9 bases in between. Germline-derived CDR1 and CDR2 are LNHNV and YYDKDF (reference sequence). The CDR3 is CATSSGSGKNIQYF. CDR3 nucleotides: TGTGCCACCAGCAGCGGAAGCGGCAAAAACATTCAGTACTTC. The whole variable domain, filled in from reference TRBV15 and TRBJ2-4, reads DAMVIQNPRYQVTQFGKPVTLSCSQTLNHNVMYWYQQKSSQAPKLLFHYYDKDFNNEADTPDNFQSRRPNTSFCFLDIRSPGLGDTAMYLCATSSGSGKNIQYFGAGTRLSVL.

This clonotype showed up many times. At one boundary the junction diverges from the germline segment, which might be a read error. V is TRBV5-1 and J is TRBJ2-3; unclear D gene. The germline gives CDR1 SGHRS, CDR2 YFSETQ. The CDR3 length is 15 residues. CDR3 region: CASSLDGSSTDTQYF. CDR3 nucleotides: TGTGCCAGCAGTTTGGACGGTTCTAGCACAGATACGCAGTATTTT.

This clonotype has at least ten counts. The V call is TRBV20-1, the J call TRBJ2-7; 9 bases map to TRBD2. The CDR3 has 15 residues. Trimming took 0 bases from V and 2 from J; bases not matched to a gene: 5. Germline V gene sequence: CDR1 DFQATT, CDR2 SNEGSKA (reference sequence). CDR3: CSARDVAGEAYEQYF. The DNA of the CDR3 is TGCAGTGCTAGAGACGTAGCGGGAGAGGCCTACGAGCAGTACTTC.

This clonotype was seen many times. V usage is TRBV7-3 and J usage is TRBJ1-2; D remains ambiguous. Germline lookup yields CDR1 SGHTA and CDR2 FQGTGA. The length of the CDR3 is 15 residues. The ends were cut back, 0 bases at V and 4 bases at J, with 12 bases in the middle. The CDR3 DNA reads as TGTGCCAGCAGCTTAACCCCCTCTGCGGGCTATGGCTACACCTTC. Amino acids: CASSLTPSAGYGYTF. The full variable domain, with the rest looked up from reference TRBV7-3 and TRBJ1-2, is GAGVSQTPSNKVTEKGKYVELRCDPISGHTALYWYRQSLGQGPEFLIYFQGTGAADDSGLPNDRFFAVRPEGSVSTLKIQRTERGDSAVYLCASSLTPSAGYGYTFGSGTRLTVV.

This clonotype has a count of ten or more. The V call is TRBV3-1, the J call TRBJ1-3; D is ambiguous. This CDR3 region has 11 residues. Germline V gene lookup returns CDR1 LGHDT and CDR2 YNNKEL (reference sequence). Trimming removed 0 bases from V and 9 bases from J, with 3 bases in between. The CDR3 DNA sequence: TGTGCCAGCAGCCAAGATGGCACCATATATTTT. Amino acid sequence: CASSQDGTIYF.

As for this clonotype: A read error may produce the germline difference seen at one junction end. CDR3 residues: CTSTGTGGTEAFF. Written as DNA, the CDR3 is TGTACCAGTACCGGGACAGGGGGAACTGAAGCTTTCTTT. The rearrangement joins TRBV19 to TRBJ1-1; 11 bases are shared with TRBD1. This CDR3 has 13 amino acids. Looked up from germline, CDR1 is LNHDA and CDR2 is SQIVND (reference sequence).

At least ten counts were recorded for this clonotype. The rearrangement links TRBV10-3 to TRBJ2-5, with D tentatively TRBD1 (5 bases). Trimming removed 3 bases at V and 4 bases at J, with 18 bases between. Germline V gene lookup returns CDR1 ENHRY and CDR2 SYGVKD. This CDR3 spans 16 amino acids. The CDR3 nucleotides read TGTGCCATCAGTGATCCGATAGGCCCGGACATAGAGACCCAGTACTTC. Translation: CAISDPIGPDIETQYF.

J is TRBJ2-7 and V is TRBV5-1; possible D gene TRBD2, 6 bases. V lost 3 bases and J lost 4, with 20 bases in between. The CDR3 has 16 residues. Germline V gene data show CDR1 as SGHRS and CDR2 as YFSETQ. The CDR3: CASSSSGLDGTYEQYF. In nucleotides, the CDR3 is TGCGCCAGCAGCTCCTCGGGACTGGACGGAACTTACGAGCAGTACTTC.

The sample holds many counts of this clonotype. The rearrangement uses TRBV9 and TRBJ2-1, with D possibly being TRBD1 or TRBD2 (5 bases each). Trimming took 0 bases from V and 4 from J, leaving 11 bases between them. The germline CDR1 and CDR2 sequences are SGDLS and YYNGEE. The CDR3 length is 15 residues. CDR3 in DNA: TGTGCCAGCAGCGTAGGAGCGGACATATACAATGAGCAGTTCTTC. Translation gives CASSVGADIYNEQFF.

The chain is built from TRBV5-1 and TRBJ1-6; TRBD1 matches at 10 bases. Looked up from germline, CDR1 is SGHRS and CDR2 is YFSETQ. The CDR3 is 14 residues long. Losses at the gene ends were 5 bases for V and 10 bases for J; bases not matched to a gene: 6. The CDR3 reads CASRRQGAESPLHF. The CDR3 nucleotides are TGCGCCAGCAGACGACAGGGGGCTGAGTCACCCCTCCACTTT.

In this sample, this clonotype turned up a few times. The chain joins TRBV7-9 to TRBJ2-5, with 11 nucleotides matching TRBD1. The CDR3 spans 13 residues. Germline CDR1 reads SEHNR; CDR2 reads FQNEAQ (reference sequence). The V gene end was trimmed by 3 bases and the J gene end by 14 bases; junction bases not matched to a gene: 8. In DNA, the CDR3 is TGTGCCAGCAGCTTGGCCTCCGGGACAGGGGGATACTTC. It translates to CASSLASGTGGYF.

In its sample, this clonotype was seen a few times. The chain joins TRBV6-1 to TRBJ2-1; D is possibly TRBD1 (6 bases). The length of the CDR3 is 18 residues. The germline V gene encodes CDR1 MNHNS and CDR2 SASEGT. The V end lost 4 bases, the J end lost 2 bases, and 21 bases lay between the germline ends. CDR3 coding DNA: TGTGCCAGCAGTGGGAAGGAAGGGCTACAGGGTACCTACAATGAGCAGTTCTTC. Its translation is CASSGKEGLQGTYNEQFF.

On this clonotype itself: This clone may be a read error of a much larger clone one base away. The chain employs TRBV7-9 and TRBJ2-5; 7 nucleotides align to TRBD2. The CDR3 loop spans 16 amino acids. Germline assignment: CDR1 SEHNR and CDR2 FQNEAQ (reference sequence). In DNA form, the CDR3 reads TGTGCCGGCAGCTTCCGAGCGGGAAGGAGTTCGGGGACCCAGTACTTC. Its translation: CAGSFRAGRSSGTQYF. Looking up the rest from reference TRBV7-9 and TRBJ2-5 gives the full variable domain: DTGVSQNPRHKITKRGQNVTFRCDPISEHNRLYWYRQTLGQGPEFLTYFQNEAQLEKSRLLSDRFSAERPKGSFSTLEIQRTEQGDSAMYLCAGSFRAGRSSGTQYFGPGTRLLVL.

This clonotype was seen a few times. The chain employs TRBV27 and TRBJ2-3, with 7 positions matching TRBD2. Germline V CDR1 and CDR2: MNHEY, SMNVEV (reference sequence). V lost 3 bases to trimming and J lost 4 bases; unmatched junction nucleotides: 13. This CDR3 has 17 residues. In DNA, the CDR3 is TGTGCCAGCAGTTTCCTTCGACGCCCAACTAGCGCAGATACGCAGTATTTT. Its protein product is CASSFLRRPTSADTQYF.

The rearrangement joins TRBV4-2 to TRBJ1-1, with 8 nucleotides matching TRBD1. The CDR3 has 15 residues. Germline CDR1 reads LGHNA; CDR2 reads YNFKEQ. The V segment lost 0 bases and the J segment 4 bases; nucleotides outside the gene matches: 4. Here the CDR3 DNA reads TGTGCCAGCAGCCAAGAGCAGGGGGCGCGCACTGAAGCTTTCTTT. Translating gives CASSQEQGARTEAFF.

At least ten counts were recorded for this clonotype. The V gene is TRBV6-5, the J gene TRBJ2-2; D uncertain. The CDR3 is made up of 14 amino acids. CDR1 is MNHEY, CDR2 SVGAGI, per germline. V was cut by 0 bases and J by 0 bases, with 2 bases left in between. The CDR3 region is CASSYSPNTGELFF. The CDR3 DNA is TGTGCCAGCAGTTACTCGCCGAACACCGGGGAGCTGTTTTTT.

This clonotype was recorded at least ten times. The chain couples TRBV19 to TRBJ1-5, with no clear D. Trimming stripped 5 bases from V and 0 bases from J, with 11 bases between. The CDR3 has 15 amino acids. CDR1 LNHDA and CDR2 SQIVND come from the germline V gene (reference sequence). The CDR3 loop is CASSSLQYSNQPQHF. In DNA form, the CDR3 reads TGTGCCAGTAGTTCACTACAGTATAGCAATCAGCCCCAGCATTTT. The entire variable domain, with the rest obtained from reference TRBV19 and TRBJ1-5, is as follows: DGGITQSPKYLFRKEGQNVTLSCEQNLNHDAMYWYRQDPGQGLRLIYYSQIVNDFQKGDIAEGYSVSREKKESFPLTVTSAQKNPTAFYLCASSSLQYSNQPQHFGDGTRLSIL.

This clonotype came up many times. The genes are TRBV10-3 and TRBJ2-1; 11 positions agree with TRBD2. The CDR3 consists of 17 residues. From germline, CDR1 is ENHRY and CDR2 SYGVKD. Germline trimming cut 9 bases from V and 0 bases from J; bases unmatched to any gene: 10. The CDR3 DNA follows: TGTGCCATTTCTTCCGGGACTAGCGGTTACTCCTACAATGAGCAGTTCTTC. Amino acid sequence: CAISSGTSGYSYNEQFF.

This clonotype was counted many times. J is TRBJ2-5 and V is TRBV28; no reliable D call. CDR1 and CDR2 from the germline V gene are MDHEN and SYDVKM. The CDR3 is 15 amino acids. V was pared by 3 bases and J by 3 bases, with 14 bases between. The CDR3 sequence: CASSFSSGAEETQYF. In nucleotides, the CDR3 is TGTGCCAGCAGTTTTTCATCGGGCGCAGAAGAGACCCAGTACTTC. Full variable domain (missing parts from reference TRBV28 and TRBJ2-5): DVKVTQSSRYLVKRTGEKVFLECVQDMDHENMFWYRQDPGLGLRLIYFSYDVKMKEKGDIPEGYSVSREKKERFSLILESASTNQTSMYLCASSFSSGAEETQYFGPGTRLLVL.

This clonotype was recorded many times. The CDR3 is CATTEPGRPNWPQHF. In DNA form, the CDR3 reads TGTGCCACCACCGAGCCGGGACGGCCTAATTGGCCCCAGCATTTT. The V and J genes are TRBV19 and TRBJ1-5; D perhaps matches TRBD1 (5 bases). Germline V gives CDR1 LNHDA, CDR2 SQIVND (reference sequence). The CDR3 is 15 amino acids. V lost 10 bases to trimming and J lost 9 bases, with 25 bases between them.

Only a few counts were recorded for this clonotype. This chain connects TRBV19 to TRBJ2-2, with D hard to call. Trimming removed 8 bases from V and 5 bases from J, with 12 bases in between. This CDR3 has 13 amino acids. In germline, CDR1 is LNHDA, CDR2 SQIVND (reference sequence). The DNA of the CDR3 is TGTGCCAGTCCTCCTCCCGGGACCGGGGAGCTGTTTTTT. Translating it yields CASPPPGTGELFF.

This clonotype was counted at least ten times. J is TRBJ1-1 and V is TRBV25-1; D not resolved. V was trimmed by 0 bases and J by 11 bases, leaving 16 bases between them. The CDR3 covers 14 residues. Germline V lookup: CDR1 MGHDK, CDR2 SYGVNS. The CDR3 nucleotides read TGTGCCAGCAGTGAATACCCGACCCTCGGAGGGGCTTTCTTT. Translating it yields CASSEYPTLGGAFF.

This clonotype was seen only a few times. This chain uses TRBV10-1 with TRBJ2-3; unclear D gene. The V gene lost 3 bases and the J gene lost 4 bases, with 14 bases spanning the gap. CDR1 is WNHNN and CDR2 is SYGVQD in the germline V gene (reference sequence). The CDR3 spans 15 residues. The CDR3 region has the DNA TGCGCCAGCAGTGAAGGCTCCATGGGCGCAGATACGCAGTATTTT. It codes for CASSEGSMGADTQYF.

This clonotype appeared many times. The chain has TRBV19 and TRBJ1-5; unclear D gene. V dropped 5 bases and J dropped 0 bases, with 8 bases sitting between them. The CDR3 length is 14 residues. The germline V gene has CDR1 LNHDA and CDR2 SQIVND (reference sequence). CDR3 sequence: CASSPHYSNQPQHF. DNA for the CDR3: TGTGCCAGTAGTCCTCATTATAGCAATCAGCCCCAGCATTTT.

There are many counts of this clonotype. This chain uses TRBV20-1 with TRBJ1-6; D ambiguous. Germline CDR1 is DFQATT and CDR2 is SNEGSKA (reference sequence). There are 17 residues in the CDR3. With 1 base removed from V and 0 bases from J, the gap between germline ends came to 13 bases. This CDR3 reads CSARVPMGSSYNSPLHF. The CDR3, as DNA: TGCAGTGCTAGAGTACCTATGGGGAGCTCCTATAATTCACCCCTCCACTTT.

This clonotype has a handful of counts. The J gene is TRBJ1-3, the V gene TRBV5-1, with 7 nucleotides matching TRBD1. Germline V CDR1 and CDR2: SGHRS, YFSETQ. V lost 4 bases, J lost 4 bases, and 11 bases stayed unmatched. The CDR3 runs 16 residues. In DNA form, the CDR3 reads TGCGCCAGCAGCCCCCAACAGGGGAGAGGGGGAAACACCATATATTTT. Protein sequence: CASSPQQGRGGNTIYF.

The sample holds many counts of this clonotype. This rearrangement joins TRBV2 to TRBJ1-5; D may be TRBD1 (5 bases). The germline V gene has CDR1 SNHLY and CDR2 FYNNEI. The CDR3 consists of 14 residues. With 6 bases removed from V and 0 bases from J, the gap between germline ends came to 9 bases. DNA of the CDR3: TGTGCCAGCAGGGACACCAATAGCAATCAGCCCCAGCATTTT. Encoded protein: CASRDTNSNQPQHF.

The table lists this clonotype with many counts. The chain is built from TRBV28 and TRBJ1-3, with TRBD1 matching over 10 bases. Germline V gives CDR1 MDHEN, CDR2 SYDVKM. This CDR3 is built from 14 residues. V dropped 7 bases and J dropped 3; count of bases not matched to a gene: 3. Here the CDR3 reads CASIGTGDGNTIYF. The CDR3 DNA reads TGTGCCAGCATCGGGACAGGGGATGGAAACACCATATATTTT.

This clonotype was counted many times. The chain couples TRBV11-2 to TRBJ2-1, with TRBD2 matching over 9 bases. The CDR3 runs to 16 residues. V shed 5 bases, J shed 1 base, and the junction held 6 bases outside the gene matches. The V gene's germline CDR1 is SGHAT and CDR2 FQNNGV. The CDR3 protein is CASSVSGRRSYNEQFF. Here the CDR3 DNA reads TGTGCCAGCAGCGTTAGCGGGAGAAGGTCCTACAATGAGCAGTTCTTC. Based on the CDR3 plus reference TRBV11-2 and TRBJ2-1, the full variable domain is EAGVAQSPRYKIIEKRQSVAFWCNPISGHATLYWYQQILGQGPKLLIQFQNNGVVDDSQLPKDRFSAERLKGVDSTLKIQPAKLEDSAVYLCASSVSGRRSYNEQFFGPGTRLTVL.